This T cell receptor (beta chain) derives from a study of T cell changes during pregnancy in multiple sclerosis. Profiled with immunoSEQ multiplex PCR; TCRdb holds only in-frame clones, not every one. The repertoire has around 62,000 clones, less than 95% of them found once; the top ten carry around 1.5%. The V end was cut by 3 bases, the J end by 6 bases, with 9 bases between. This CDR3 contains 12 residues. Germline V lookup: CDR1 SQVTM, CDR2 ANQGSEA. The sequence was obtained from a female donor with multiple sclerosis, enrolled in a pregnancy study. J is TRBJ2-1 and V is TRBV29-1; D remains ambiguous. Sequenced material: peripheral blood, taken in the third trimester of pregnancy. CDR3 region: CSVDVGVNEQFF. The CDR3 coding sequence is TGCAGCGTTGATGTCGGAGTCAATGAGCAGTTCTTC.